These 31 T cell receptor beta chains came from one sample sequenced in a study of early T cells in non-severe SARS-CoV-2 infection (dated by TCRdb to the early 2020s). The receptor library was made with 5' RACE. This sample was sequenced with a NextSeq 500. TCRdb itself trimmed the public reads at Q25 with fastp, ran MiXCR and retained productive beta chains. Every distinct CDR3 protein forms one entry, paired with its most common genes and DNA. The sample contains roughly 25,000 distinct CDR3 sequences, 3.5% to 5.5% of them found a single time. In total, the top ten clones hold approximately 14% of the sample. The sample consisted of whole blood. Source of these receptors: an adult who was a healthcare worker with PCR-confirmed SARS-CoV-2 infection or an uninfected control (not recorded which).

This clonotype was recorded at least ten times. The CDR3 DNA is TGTGCCAGCAGCCCGGCGAGGGGAGGAGAGACCCAGTACTTC. It specifies CASSPARGGETQYF. V usage is TRBV3-1 and J usage is TRBJ2-5; D is perhaps TRBD2 (6 bases). The V end was cut by 4 bases, the J end by 4 bases, with 13 bases between. The length of the CDR3 is 14 residues. Per germline, CDR1 LGHDT and CDR2 YNNKEL (reference sequence).

The rearrangement links TRBV11-1 to TRBJ2-1; 8 positions match TRBD2. There are 16 residues in the CDR3. V lost 3 bases and J lost 2; bases outside the gene matches: 6. Germline V CDR1 and CDR2: SGHAT, FQDESV (reference sequence). CDR3 amino acids: CASSLASGQTYNEQFF. The CDR3 region has the DNA TGTGCCAGCAGCTTGGCTAGCGGGCAAACCTACAATGAGCAGTTCTTC.

This clonotype was seen many times. The chain uses TRBV7-6 and TRBJ1-6; D unclear. Germline V CDR1 and CDR2: SGHVS, FNYEAQ. The length of the CDR3 is 15 residues. V was cut by 2 bases and J by 6 bases, with 11 bases left in between. CDR3 nucleotides: TGTGCCAGCAGCTTACTGGGGTCTGGTAATTCACCCCTCCACTTT. Protein product: CASSLLGSGNSPLHF.

This clonotype was recorded many times. The chain carries TRBV20-1 and TRBJ2-7; D gene unclear. The CDR3 runs to 14 residues. Germline assignment: CDR1 DFQATT and CDR2 SNEGSKA (reference sequence). V was pared by 2 bases and J by 2 bases, with 13 bases between. The CDR3 coding sequence is TGCAGTGCTAGAAGGCAGGATCAGACCTACGAGCAGTACTTC. Translating it yields CSARRQDQTYEQYF.

In this sample, this clonotype turned up many times. The rearrangement links TRBV27 to TRBJ2-2; 8 positions match TRBD2. The CDR3 is 14 residues long. CDR1 MNHEY and CDR2 SMNVEV come from the germline V gene (reference sequence). The trim removed 6 bases at V and 9 bases at J, leaving 9 bases unmatched. This CDR3 is CASRGTSQRRELFF. The CDR3 bases are TGTGCCAGCAGAGGGACTAGTCAACGAAGGGAGCTGTTTTTT.

In its sample, this clonotype was seen many times. The genes are TRBV28 and TRBJ2-1; TRBD2 is a possible D gene (5 bases). The CDR3 covers 12 residues. Trimming stripped 6 bases from V and 6 bases from J, with 9 bases between. Germline CDR1 MDHEN, CDR2 SYDVKM. The CDR3 protein is CASRVAPNEQFF. The CDR3 coding sequence is TGTGCCAGCAGGGTAGCGCCCAATGAGCAGTTCTTC.

In this sample, this clonotype turned up many times. The chain recombines TRBV12-3 or TRBV12-4 with TRBJ2-3; D may be TRBD1 (6 bases). Trimming cost V 5 bases and J 2 bases, with 17 bases left between them. The CDR3 loop spans 16 amino acids. This chain's CDR3 is CASSRQGRDNTDTQYF. The CDR3 DNA follows: TGTGCCAGCAGTCGCCAAGGAAGGGACAACACAGATACGCAGTATTTT.

This clonotype has just a few counts. The V gene is TRBV7-2, the J gene TRBJ2-2; no clear D gene. Trimming removed 5 bases from V and 1 base from J, with 11 bases in between. The CDR3 runs to 15 residues. Germline V CDR1 and CDR2: SGHTA, FQGNSA. CDR3 amino acids: CASSTDGVNTGELFF. The DNA for the CDR3 is TGTGCCAGCAGCACCGACGGAGTGAACACCGGGGAGCTGTTTTTT.

This clonotype is medium-sized in the sample. The chain is built from TRBV3-1 and TRBJ2-7, with D hard to call. The CDR3 runs to 12 residues. Germline-derived CDR1 and CDR2 are LGHDT and YNNKEL (reference sequence). V was cut by 1 base and J by 4 bases, with 5 bases left in between. Here the CDR3 DNA reads TGTGCCAGCAGCCAAGTTAAGTACGAGCAGTACTTC. This codes for CASSQVKYEQYF.

At least ten counts were recorded for this clonotype. The CDR3 region is CSAITQGAGNQPQHF. In DNA, the CDR3 is TGCAGTGCTATAACACAGGGGGCTGGCAATCAGCCCCAGCATTTT. The V and J genes are TRBV20-1 and TRBJ1-5; 9 nucleotides match TRBD1. V trimming: 4 bases; J trimming: 2 bases; junction bases outside the gene matches: 6. Germline values: CDR1 DFQATT, CDR2 SNEGSKA (reference sequence). This CDR3 spans 15 amino acids.

The table lists this clonotype with many counts. The chain uses TRBV7-9 and TRBJ1-2, with unresolved D. Between the trimmed V and J ends, which lost 7 bases and 8 bases, there was a span of 11 bases. The CDR3 spans 11 residues. The germline gives CDR1 SEHNR, CDR2 FQNEAQ (reference sequence). The CDR3 reads CASNDSGGYTF. DNA for the CDR3: TGTGCCAGCAACGATTCAGGAGGCTACACCTTC.

Many counts were recorded for this clonotype. The rearrangement links TRBV18 to TRBJ1-2, with D uncertain. Trimming removed 2 bases from V and 4 bases from J, with 11 bases in between. The CDR3 covers 14 residues. The germline gives CDR1 KGHSH, CDR2 LQKENI. This CDR3 is CASSPSGKGYGYTF. CDR3 coding DNA: TGTGCCAGCTCACCATCGGGGAAAGGCTATGGCTACACCTTC.

This clonotype was seen many times. The chain couples TRBV4-2 to TRBJ2-3; TRBD2 is a possible D gene (7 bases). Looked up from germline, CDR1 is LGHNA and CDR2 is YNFKEQ. The V end lost 0 bases, the J end lost 2 bases, and 18 bases lay between the germline ends. The CDR3 is made up of 18 amino acids. The chain's CDR3 is CASSQEKGGNPPTDTQYF. The DNA for the CDR3 is TGTGCCAGCAGCCAAGAGAAGGGGGGGAACCCTCCCACAGATACGCAGTATTTT.

The chain carries TRBV7-9 and TRBJ1-2; possibly TRBD1 for D (5 bases). This CDR3 has 11 residues. In germline, CDR1 is SEHNR, CDR2 FQNEAQ (reference sequence). Trimming removed 5 bases from V and 6 bases from J, with 7 bases in between. In DNA form, the CDR3 reads TGTGCCAGCAGCGCGGGGGATGGCTACACCTTC. Protein: CASSAGDGYTF.

This clonotype was counted ten times or more. V and J are TRBV7-9 and TRBJ2-1, with 11 bases matching TRBD2. After removal of 6 bases from V and 7 bases from J, the junction contained 2 bases not matched to a gene. CDR3 length: 13 residues. Germline CDR1 is SEHNR and CDR2 is FQNEAQ (reference sequence). The CDR3 sequence is CASRLAGVNEQFF. In DNA, the CDR3 is TGTGCCAGCAGACTAGCGGGAGTGAATGAGCAGTTCTTC.

This clonotype was seen repeatedly, ten times or more. The chain links TRBV7-2 to TRBJ2-4; D is uncertain. Deletions cut 1 base from V and 2 bases from J, with 12 bases between. Germline V gene data show CDR1 as SGHTA and CDR2 as FQGNSA. This CDR3 has 16 amino acids. The CDR3 DNA follows: TGTGCCAGCAGCTTAGGTCCGGGCGGCTCCAAAAACATTCAGTACTTC. It translates to CASSLGPGGSKNIQYF.

This clonotype turned up a few times. The rearrangement joins TRBV2 to TRBJ2-2, with 12 bases that match TRBD2. CDR3 length: 16 amino acids. With V trimmed by 6 bases and J by 5 bases, 7 bases remained unmatched. Germline CDR1 is SNHLY and CDR2 is FYNNEI. The CDR3: CASSPSSGRGTGELFF. The CDR3 DNA follows: TGTGCCAGCAGCCCCTCTAGCGGGAGGGGAACCGGGGAGCTGTTTTTT.

About this clonotype itself: A much larger clone differs by one base, so this may be a read error. J is TRBJ1-4 and V is TRBV11-2; no reliable D call. This CDR3 is 14 amino acids long. Between the trimmed V and J ends, which lost 0 bases and 5 bases, there was a span of 7 bases. Germline values: CDR1 SGHAT, CDR2 FQNNGV. In DNA form, the CDR3 reads TGTGCCAGCAGCTTAGAGGGGTTAAATGAAAAACTGTTTTTT. Translated: CASSLEGLNEKLFF.

This clonotype appeared a few times. The chain couples TRBV7-2 to TRBJ1-2, with 7 bases fitting TRBD1. The CDR3 contains 14 residues. V lost 4 bases to trimming and J lost 0 bases; unmatched junction nucleotides: 2. The germline V gene has CDR1 SGHTA and CDR2 FQGNSA. CDR3 nucleotides: TGTGCCAGCAGCTCCCAGGGGGCTAACTATGGCTACACCTTC. Translation gives CASSSQGANYGYTF.

This clonotype was seen a few times. V gene TRBV2 combines with J gene TRBJ2-7; D is undetermined. Germline lookup yields CDR1 SNHLY and CDR2 FYNNEI. This CDR3 is built from 12 residues. The ends were cut back, 7 bases at V and 0 bases at J, with 7 bases in the middle. DNA of the CDR3: TGTGCCAGCAAAGAAAGCTCCTACGAGCAGTACTTC. Its protein is CASKESSYEQYF.

This clonotype was detected many times. The chain combines TRBV6-1 with TRBJ2-4; D gene uncertain. Between the trimmed V and J ends, which lost 6 bases and 1 base, there was a span of 13 bases. CDR1 is MNHNS and CDR2 is SASEGT in the germline V gene. This CDR3 contains 15 residues. The CDR3 DNA reads as TGTGCCAGCAGAGACACCCCCTCTGCCAAAAACATTCAGTACTTC. It yields the protein CASRDTPSAKNIQYF.

The sample holds one count of this clonotype. This may arise from a read error, as a much more abundant clone is one base away. The chain is built from TRBV24-1 and TRBJ2-3, with unresolved D. Trimming took 5 bases from V and 2 from J, leaving 13 bases between them. This CDR3 has 15 amino acids. The germline V gene encodes CDR1 KGHDR and CDR2 SFDVKD. The CDR3 nucleotides read TGTGCCACCAGTGGTTGGAGTTCAGCCACAGATACGCAGTATTTT. Translated, it gives CATSGWSSATDTQYF.

This clonotype occurred a few times. A junction end diverges from the germline sequence, so it may reflect a read error. The rearrangement uses TRBV7-7 and TRBJ2-7; 7 positions match TRBD1. This CDR3 has 15 amino acids. Germline CDR1 is SSHAT and CDR2 is FNYEAQ (reference sequence). For the CDR3, the DNA is TGTGCTAGCAGCTTTCGACAGGGAATGGGCTACGAGCAGTACTTC. This gives the protein CASSFRQGMGYEQYF.

The sample holds many counts of this clonotype. The DNA of the CDR3 is TGTGCCAGCAGCTTGAGGGACAGGGATACGCAGTATTTT. This sequence encodes CASSLRDRDTQYF. The chain carries TRBV7-2 and TRBJ2-3; 8 bases fit TRBD1. The germline gives CDR1 SGHTA, CDR2 FQGNSA. The CDR3 contains 13 residues. Trimming removed 3 bases from V and 6 bases from J; junction bases left unmatched: 2.

This clonotype was observed at least ten times. The chain has TRBV7-3 and TRBJ1-1, with no clear D. Germline V CDR1 and CDR2: SGHTA, FQGTGA. This CDR3 is built from 13 residues. V was clipped by 6 bases and J by 0 bases, with 8 bases between them. The CDR3 DNA reads as TGTGCCAGCAGACAAAGCATGAACACTGAAGCTTTCTTT. Encoded protein: CASRQSMNTEAFF.

Many counts were recorded for this clonotype. The chain employs TRBV4-2 and TRBJ1-5; D remains unclear. Trimming removed 0 bases at V and 4 bases at J, with 10 bases between. The CDR3 length is 15 residues. Per germline, CDR1 LGHNA and CDR2 YNFKEQ. The CDR3 sequence: CASSQDNDGNQPQHF. DNA of the CDR3: TGTGCCAGCAGCCAAGATAATGACGGAAATCAGCCCCAGCATTTT.

The chain uses TRBV24-1 and TRBJ2-6; 7 positions match TRBD1. The trim removed 5 bases at V and 0 bases at J, leaving 6 bases unmatched. In germline, CDR1 is KGHDR, CDR2 SFDVKD. This CDR3 contains 17 residues. CDR3 region: CATSGTDRDSGANVLTF. CDR3 bases: TGTGCCACCAGTGGTACTGACAGGGACTCTGGGGCCAACGTCCTGACTTTC.

This clonotype came up many times. The chain recombines TRBV2 with TRBJ1-2; no clear D. Germline V lookup: CDR1 SNHLY, CDR2 FYNNEI. V was clipped by 0 bases and J by 6 bases, with 11 bases between them. CDR3 length: 14 residues. The CDR3 nucleotides read TGTGCCAGCAGTGAAGCGCTTCTACGGAATGGCTACACCTTC. This sequence encodes CASSEALLRNGYTF.

The rearrangement uses TRBV11-2 and TRBJ2-1, with D maybe TRBD2 (7 bases). CDR1 is SGHAT, CDR2 FQNNGV, per germline. This CDR3 contains 11 residues. The V gene lost 4 bases and the J gene lost 15 bases, with 13 bases spanning the gap. CDR3 bases: TGTGCCAGCAGCTCCCGGGGGGCCGGGTTCTTC. Protein product: CASSSRGAGFF.

This clonotype was seen ten or more times. The chain has TRBV28 and TRBJ2-6; TRBD2 aligns across 10 bases. Per the germline V gene, CDR1 is MDHEN and CDR2 is SYDVKM. CDR3 length: 15 residues. Losses at the gene ends were 5 bases for V and 4 bases for J; bases not matched to a gene: 2. The CDR3 loop reads CASSQLAGGANVLTF. The CDR3 region has the DNA TGTGCCAGCAGTCAACTAGCGGGAGGGGCCAACGTCCTGACTTTC.

This clonotype was observed a handful of times. V usage is TRBV20-1 and J usage is TRBJ2-7, with a weak D call TRBD2 (6 bases). CDR1 DFQATT and CDR2 SNEGSKA come from the germline V gene (reference sequence). The CDR3 is made up of 12 amino acids. The CDR3: CKVGRAAYEQYF. The DNA for the CDR3 is TGCAAGGTCGGGAGAGCCGCTTACGAGCAGTACTTC.